The sequence of this T cell receptor beta chain was determined in a study of T cells after yellow fever vaccination. Using its own MiXCR run on the 5' RACE reads, TCRdb lists one record per CDR3 protein. This sample has 310,000 or so distinct CDR3 sequences, with roughly 7% found just once. J gave up 4 bases and V 3 bases, and 6 bases lay outside the gene matches. CDR1 is SGDLS, CDR2 YYNGEE, per germline. The CDR3 is 14 amino acids. This material consisted of PBMCs, taken roughly 47 days after the first yellow fever vaccination. The chain joins TRBV9 to TRBJ2-5, with 7 bases identical to TRBD2. This receptor was taken from a man younger than 30 who received the YFV17D yellow fever vaccine. CDR3: CASSAPGGSETQYF. CDR3 nucleotide sequence: TGTGCCAGCAGCGCGCCGGGGGGTTCAGAGACCCAGTACTTC.